What follows is one T cell receptor (beta chain) and its context. It has no known antigen specificity. Base-call qualities are not available, and no considerably larger clone is one nucleotide away. This sample stems from a study of blood T cell repertoires in COVID-19 (dated by TCRdb to 2020 to 2022). At the level of the whole study: Samples from collaborators originated in the United States, Italy and Spain and spanned both the acute and convalescent phases of COVID-19. The prospective study material was composed of cDNA or gDNA derived from T cells, B-cell-depleted T cells, or PBMCs. Subjects who had been exposed to COVID-19, were actively infected with it, or had recovered from it provided the deeply sampled blood TCRbeta repertoires that made up the dataset. A freely available public database, intended as a resource for researchers studying the immune response to SARS-CoV-2, is where the repertoires were released. Samples came from the ongoing ImmuneRACE study (first 160 participants) plus 1,254 subjects from 6 global collaborators. Sample metadata almost always included a de-identified subject ID, COVID-19 status, age in years and sex. Where HLA class I and class II types were available, the types were taken from metadata supplied by the sample provider, not from assay-based typing. What the study reported, not specific to this receptor: The amount of clinical and demographic metadata varied by source and participant and was provided uncurated.

Reading from cysteine to phenylalanine, the CDR3 counts 16 amino acids. The read is trimmed to its CDR3 DNA, 48 bases read in frame from base 1. V gives up 5 bases and J gives up 5 bases, and the segment between their germline ends measures 18 bases. For CDR1 and CDR2, the germline V gene lists SGHTA and FQGNSA. Whole blood was collected in K2EDTA tubes by collaborating institutions according to the institutions' own protocols. For TCRbeta analysis, collaborator samples were shipped as frozen whole blood, as isolated PBMCs, or as DNA extracted from either sample type. TCRbeta CDR3 regions were amplified from genomic DNA using the immunoSEQ Assay, a bias-controlled multiplex PCR. In the original analysis: Within the assay, amplification of reference gene primers was used to estimate how many nucleated cells each sample contained. To quantify the absolute abundance of each unique TCRbeta CDR3 rearrangement, sequence reads were collapsed and filtered. For each sample, productive Simpson clonality was calculated as the square root of Simpson's diversity index across productive rearrangements. Sourced from immuneACCESS, this table was stored by TCRdb with only in-frame sequences that have V and J called. A share of the clones is absent; for the studies checked, an unresolved V gene accounts for under half, and the remainder has no known explanation. The DNA gave D and trimming, while V, J and clone size come from that table. Present in this sample are roughly 150,000 clones, roughly four fifths of which were seen just once. The ten largest clones take up under 2.5% of the sample.

The chain employs TRBV7-2 and TRBJ2-2, with TRBD2 tentatively as D gene (5 bases match). The material sequenced was peripheral blood. The source of this sequence is a woman aged 80 or older with acute or convalescent COVID-19. The DNA sequence is given as TGTGCCAGCAGCCCCGCGGGCAAATGGGCGACCGGGGAGCTGTTTTTT. This sequence encodes CASSPAGKWATGELFF. The full variable domain, with segments outside the CDR3 supplied by the reference TRBV7-2 and TRBJ2-2 proteins, appears as GAGVSQSPSNKVTEKGKDVELRCDPISGHTALYWYRQSLGQGLEFLIYFQGNSAPDKSGLPSDRFSAERTGGSVSTLTIQRTQQEDSAVYLCASSPAGKWATGELFFGEGSRLTVL.